The rows below give T cell receptor beta chains drawn from one sample of a study of Ad26.COV2.S vaccination and SARS-CoV-2 variants. TCRdb's copy holds only in-frame clones and misses some; the assay was immunoSEQ multiplex PCR. Altogether more than 300,000 clones are present, about 85% being singletons, with the ten largest covering 6.4%. The specimen comprised peripheral blood, sampled in a trial of Ad26.COV2.S vaccine versus placebo. The receptors shown here come from a person aged 18-65 years who received the Ad26.COV2.S COVID-19 vaccine or a placebo. Both conserved end residues are part of each CDR3. The D gene is left open where the match is weak. Only part of the rows carry a size: once, few, many, or a class if the clone is expanded.

D,size,V,J,DNA,CDR3
.,.,TRBV3-1/TRBV3-2,TRBJ1-1,TGTGCCAGCAGCCAACGATCAGGGCTTGGTACTGGGACTGAAGCTTTCTTT,CASSQRSGLGTGTEAFF
.,.,TRBV9,TRBJ2-7,TGTGCCAGCAGCGGCGAGGGCTACGAGCAGTACTTC,CASSGEGYEQYF
TRBD1,.,TRBV13,TRBJ1-4,TGTGCCAGCAGCTTCTCAACAGGACAGGCTAATGAAAAACTGTTTTTT,CASSFSTGQANEKLFF
.,.,TRBV24-1,TRBJ2-5,TGTGCCACCAGTGATTCCGACAGGGAGACCCAGTACTTC,CATSDSDRETQYF
.,.,TRBV21-1,TRBJ1-5,TGTGCCAGCACCCCCCCGGGACAGGAAGGTCAGCCCCAGCATTTT,CASTPPGQEGQPQHF
TRBD2,.,TRBV5-8,TRBJ2-1,TGTGCCAGCAGCTTAGGGTTAGCGGGAAACAATGAGCAGTTCTTC,CASSLGLAGNNEQFF
TRBD1,few,TRBV5-4,TRBJ1-2,TGTGCCAGCAGCGAAGGACAGGGTTACTATGGCTACACCTTC,CASSEGQGYYGYTF
.,.,TRBV4-2,TRBJ2-1,TGTGCCAGCAGCCAAGAGGAGAAGGGTTACAATGAGCAGTTCTTC,CASSQEEKGYNEQFF
.,.,TRBV6-2/TRBV6-3,TRBJ1-5,TGTGCCAGCAGTTATCCCGACAGGACGGATAGCAATCAGCCCCAGCATTTT,CASSYPDRTDSNQPQHF
TRBD1,.,TRBV11-3,TRBJ2-1,TGTGCCAGCAGCGAAACGGGACAGGGAGTGTTGAATGAGCAGTTCTTC,CASSETGQGVLNEQFF
.,once,TRBV30,TRBJ1-1,TGTGCCTGGAGTTCCGGCCTTGGGAACACTGAAGCTTTCTTT,CAWSSGLGNTEAFF
.,.,TRBV6-4,TRBJ2-1,TGTGCCAGCAGCGCGGTTGTGGGCAGGAACAATGAGCAGTTCTTC,CASSAVVGRNNEQFF
TRBD2,.,TRBV4-2,TRBJ2-1,TGTGCCAGCAGCCAAGATTGGCGACTAGCGGCTGGTAATGAGCAGTTCTTC,CASSQDWRLAAGNEQFF
.,.,TRBV3-1/TRBV3-2,TRBJ1-2,TGTGCCAGCAGCCGCCCTGGGACGACTGGAATACATGGCTACACCTTC,CASSRPGTTGIHGYTF
.,.,TRBV5-4,TRBJ2-2,TGTGCCAGCAGCAGAACAGGAGACACCGGGGAGCTGTTTTTT,CASSRTGDTGELFF
.,.,TRBV3-1/TRBV3-2,TRBJ1-2,TGTGCCAGCAGCCAAGGCATGAAGGGCGCTGGCTACACCTTC,CASSQGMKGAGYTF
.,.,TRBV3-1/TRBV3-2,TRBJ1-4,TGTGCCAGCGGGTACTTAAAACTGTTTTTT,CASGYLKLFF
.,.,TRBV3-1/TRBV3-2,TRBJ1-1,TGTGCCAGCAGCCGAAGGTTAGGCGGGGCCGAAGCTTTCTTT,CASSRRLGGAEAFF